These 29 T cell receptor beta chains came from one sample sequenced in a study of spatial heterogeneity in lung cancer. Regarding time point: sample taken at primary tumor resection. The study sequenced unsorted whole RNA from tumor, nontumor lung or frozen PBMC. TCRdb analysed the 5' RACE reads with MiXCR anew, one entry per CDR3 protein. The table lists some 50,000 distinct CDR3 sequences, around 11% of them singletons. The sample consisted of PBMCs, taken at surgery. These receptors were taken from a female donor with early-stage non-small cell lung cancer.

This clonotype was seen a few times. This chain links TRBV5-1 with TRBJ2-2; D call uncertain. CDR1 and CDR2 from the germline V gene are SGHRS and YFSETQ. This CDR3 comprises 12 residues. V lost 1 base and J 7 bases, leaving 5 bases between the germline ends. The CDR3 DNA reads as TGCGCCAGCAGCTTGCAAGGCGGGGAGCTGTTTTTT. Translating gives CASSLQGGELFF.

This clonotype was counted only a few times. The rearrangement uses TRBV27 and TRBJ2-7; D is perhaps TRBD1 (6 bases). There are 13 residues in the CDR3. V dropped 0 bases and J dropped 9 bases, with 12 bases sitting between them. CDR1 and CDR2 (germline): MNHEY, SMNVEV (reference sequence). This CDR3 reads CASSLSGQLGQYF. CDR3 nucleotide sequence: TGTGCCAGCAGTTTATCTGGACAGCTAGGGCAGTACTTC.

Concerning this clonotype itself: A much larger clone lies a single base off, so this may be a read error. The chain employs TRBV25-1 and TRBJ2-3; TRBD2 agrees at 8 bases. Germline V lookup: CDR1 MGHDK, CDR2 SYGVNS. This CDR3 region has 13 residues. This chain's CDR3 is CASRSGGTNTQYF. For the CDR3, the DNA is TGTGCCAGCAGGAGCGGGGGCACAAATACGCAGTATTTT.

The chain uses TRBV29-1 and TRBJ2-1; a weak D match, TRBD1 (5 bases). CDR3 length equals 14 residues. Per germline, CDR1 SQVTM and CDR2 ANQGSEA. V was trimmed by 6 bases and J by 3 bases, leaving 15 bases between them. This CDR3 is CSVRPAGFYNEQFF. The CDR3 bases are TGCAGCGTCCGCCCGGCAGGGTTCTACAATGAGCAGTTCTTC.

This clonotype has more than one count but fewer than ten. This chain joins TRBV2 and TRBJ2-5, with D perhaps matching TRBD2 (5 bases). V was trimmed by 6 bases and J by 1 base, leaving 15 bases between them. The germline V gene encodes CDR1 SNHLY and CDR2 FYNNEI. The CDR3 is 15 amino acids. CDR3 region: CASRAGKESQETQYF. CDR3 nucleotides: TGTGCCAGCAGGGCCGGGAAGGAATCCCAAGAGACCCAGTACTTC.

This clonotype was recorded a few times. CDR3 bases: TGTGCCAGCAGCCCCTCCTGGGGACTAGCGGTCTTTTTAGGTTCTAGCAATGAGCAGTTCTTC. It is translated as CASSPSWGLAVFLGSSNEQFF. This sequence joins TRBV6-5 and TRBJ2-1; 11 bases match TRBD2. The J segment lost 6 bases and the V segment lost 6 bases, leaving 25 bases of the junction unmatched. The germline V gene has CDR1 MNHEY and CDR2 SVGAGI. CDR3 length: 21 amino acids.

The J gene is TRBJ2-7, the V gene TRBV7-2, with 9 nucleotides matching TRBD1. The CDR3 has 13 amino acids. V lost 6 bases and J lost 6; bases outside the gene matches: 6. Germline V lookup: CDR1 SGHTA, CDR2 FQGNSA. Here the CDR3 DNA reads TGTGCCAGCAGTAGGGACAGGGTTGTCGAGCAGTACTTC. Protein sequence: CASSRDRVVEQYF.

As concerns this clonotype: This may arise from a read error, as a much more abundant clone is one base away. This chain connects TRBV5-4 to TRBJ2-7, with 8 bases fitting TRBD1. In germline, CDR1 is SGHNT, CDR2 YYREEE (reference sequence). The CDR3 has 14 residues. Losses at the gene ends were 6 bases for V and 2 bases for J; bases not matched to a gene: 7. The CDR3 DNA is TGTGCCAGCATCTCCCCGGGACAGGCCTACGAGCAGTACTTC. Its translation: CASISPGQAYEQYF.

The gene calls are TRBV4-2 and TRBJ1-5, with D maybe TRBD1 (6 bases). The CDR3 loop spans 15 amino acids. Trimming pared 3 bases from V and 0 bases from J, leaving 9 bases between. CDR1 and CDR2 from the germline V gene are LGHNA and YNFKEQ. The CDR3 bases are TGTGCCAGCAGCCAGACAGGTTATAGCAATCAGCCCCAGCATTTT. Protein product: CASSQTGYSNQPQHF.

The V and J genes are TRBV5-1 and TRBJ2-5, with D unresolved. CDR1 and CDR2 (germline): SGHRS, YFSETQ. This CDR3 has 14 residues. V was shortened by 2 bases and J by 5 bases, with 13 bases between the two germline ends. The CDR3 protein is CASSFKGRKETQYF. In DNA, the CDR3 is TGCGCCAGCAGCTTTAAGGGCAGAAAGGAGACCCAGTACTTC.

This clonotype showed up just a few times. The DNA for the CDR3 is TGTGCCAGCAGCTTACCGCGGGACAGGGGGGACTACGAGCAGTACTTC. It specifies CASSLPRDRGDYEQYF. The gene calls are TRBV7-2 and TRBJ2-7, with 11 positions matching TRBD1. V lost 2 bases to trimming and J lost 3 bases; unmatched junction nucleotides: 6. The germline V gene encodes CDR1 SGHTA and CDR2 FQGNSA. This CDR3 spans 16 amino acids.

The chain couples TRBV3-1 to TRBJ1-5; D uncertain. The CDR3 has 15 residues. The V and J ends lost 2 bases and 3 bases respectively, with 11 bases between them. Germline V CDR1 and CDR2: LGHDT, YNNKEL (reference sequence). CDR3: CASSQSGNYNQPQHF. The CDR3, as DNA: TGTGCCAGCAGCCAATCGGGGAATTACAATCAGCCCCAGCATTTT.

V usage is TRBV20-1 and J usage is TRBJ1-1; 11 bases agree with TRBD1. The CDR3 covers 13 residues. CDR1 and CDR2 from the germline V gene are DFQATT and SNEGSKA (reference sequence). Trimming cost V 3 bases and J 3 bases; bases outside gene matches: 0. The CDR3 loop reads CSARGQGDTEAFF. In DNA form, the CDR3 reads TGCAGTGCTAGGGGACAGGGGGACACTGAAGCTTTCTTT.

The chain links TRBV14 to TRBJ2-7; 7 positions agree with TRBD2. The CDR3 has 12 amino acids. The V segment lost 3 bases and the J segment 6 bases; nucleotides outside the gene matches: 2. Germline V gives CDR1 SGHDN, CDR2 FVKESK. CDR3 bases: TGTGCCAGCAGCCAGGGAGGGGCCGAGCAGTACTTC. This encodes CASSQGGAEQYF.

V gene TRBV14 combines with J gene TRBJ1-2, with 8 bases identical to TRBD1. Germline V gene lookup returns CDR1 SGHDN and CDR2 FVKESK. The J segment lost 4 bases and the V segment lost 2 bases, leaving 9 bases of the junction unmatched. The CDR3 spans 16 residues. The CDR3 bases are TGTGCCAGCAGCCAACGGACAGGGCCCTTCTTCTATGGCTACACCTTC. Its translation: CASSQRTGPFFYGYTF.

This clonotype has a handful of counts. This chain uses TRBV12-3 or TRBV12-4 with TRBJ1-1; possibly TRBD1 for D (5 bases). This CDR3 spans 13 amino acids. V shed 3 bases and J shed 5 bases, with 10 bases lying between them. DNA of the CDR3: TGTGCCAGCAGTTTTGGGGGTCGGACTGAAGCTTTCTTT. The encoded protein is CASSFGGRTEAFF.

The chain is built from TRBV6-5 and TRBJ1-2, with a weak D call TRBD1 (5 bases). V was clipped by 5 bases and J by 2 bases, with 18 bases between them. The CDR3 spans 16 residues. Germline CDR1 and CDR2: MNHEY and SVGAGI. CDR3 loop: CASSPRSRRDNYGYTF. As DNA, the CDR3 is TGTGCCAGCAGTCCCCGATCCCGCAGGGACAACTATGGCTACACCTTC.

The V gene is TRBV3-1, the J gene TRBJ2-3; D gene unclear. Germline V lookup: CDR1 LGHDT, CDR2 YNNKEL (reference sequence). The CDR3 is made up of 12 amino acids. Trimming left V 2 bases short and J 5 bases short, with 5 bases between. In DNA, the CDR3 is TGTGCCAGCAGCCAACTCGGAGATACGCAGTATTTT. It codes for CASSQLGDTQYF.

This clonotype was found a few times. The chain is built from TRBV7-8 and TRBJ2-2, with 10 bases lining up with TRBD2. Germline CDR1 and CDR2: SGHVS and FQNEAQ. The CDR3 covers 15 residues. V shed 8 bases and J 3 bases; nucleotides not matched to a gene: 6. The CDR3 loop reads CASARLAGDTGELFF. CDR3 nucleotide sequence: TGTGCCAGCGCCCGTCTAGCGGGGGACACCGGGGAGCTGTTTTTT.

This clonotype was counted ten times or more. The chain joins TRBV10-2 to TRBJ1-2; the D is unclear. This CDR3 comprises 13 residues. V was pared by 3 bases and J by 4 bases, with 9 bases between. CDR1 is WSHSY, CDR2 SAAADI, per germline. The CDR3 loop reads CASSDGVGYGYTF. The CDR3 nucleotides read TGCGCCAGCAGTGATGGGGTCGGCTATGGCTACACCTTC.

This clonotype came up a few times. The CDR3 reads CASSGQGRNTEAFF. In nucleotides, the CDR3 is TGTGCCAGCAGTGGACAGGGGAGGAACACTGAAGCTTTCTTT. V gene TRBV12-3 or TRBV12-4 combines with J gene TRBJ1-1; 9 positions agree with TRBD1. CDR3 length equals 14 residues. Unmatched junction bases numbered 2, after V lost 5 bases and J lost 1 base.

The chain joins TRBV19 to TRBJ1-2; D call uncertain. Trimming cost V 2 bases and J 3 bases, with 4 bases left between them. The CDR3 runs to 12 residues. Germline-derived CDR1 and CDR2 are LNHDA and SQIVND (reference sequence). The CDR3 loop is CASSIQYYGYTF. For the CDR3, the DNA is TGTGCCAGTAGTATACAGTACTATGGCTACACCTTC.

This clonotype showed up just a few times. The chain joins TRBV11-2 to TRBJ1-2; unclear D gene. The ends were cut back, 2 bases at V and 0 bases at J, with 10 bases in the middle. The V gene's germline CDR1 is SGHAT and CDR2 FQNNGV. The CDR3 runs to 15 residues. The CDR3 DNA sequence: TGTGCCAGCAGCTTATTAGTGCGAGCTAACTATGGCTACACCTTC. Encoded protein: CASSLLVRANYGYTF.

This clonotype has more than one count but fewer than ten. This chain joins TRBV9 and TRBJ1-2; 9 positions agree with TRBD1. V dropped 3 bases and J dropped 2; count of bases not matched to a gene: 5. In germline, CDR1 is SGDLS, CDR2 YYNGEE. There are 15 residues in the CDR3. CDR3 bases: TGTGCCAGCAGCGCGGGAGGACAGGGGAACTATGGCTACACCTTC. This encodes CASSAGGQGNYGYTF.

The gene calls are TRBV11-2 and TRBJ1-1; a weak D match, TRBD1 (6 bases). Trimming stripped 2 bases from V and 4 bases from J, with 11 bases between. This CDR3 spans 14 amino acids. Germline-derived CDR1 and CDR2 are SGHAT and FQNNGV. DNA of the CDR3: TGTGCCAGCAGCTTAACAGGGTATCGCACTGAAGCTTTCTTT. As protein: CASSLTGYRTEAFF.

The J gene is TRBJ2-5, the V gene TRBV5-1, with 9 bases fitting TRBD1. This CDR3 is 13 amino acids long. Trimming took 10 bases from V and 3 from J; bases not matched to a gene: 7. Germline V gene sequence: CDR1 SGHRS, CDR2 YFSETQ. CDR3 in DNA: TGCGCCTGTAAGACAGGGGGGAAAGAGACCCAGTACTTC. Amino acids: CACKTGGKETQYF.

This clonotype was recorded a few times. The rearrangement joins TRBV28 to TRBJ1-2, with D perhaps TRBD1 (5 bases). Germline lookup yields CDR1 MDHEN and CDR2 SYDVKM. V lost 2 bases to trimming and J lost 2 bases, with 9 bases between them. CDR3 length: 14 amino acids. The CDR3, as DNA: TGTGCCAGCAGTTTACAGGGAAAAAACTATGGCTACACCTTC. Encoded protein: CASSLQGKNYGYTF.

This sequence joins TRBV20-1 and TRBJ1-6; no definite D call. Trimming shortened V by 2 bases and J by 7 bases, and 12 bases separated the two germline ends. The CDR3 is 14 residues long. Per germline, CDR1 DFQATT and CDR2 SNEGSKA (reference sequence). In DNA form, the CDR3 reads TGCAGTGCTAGACGGGCGTCTGAGAATTCACCCCTCCACTTT. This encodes CSARRASENSPLHF.

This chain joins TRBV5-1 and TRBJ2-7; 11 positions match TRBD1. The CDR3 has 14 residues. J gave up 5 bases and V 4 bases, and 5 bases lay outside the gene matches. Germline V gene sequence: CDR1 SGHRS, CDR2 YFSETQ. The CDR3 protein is CASSPGTGGDEQYF. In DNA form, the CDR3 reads TGCGCCAGCAGCCCCGGGACAGGGGGAGACGAGCAGTACTTC. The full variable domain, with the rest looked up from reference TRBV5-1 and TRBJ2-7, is KAGVTQTPRYLIKTRGQQVTLSCSPISGHRSVSWYQQTPGQGLQFLFEYFSETQRNKGNFPGRFSGRQFSNSRSEMNVSTLELGDSALYLCASSPGTGGDEQYFGPGTRLTVT.